This TCR beta chain was identified during a study of T cells in pancreatic ductal adenocarcinoma. Study outcomes and limitations: No significant tumor-blood clonality difference; means were about 0.1 and 0.065. Blood had more productive templates and around 8-fold more unique clonotypes than tumor.

Assay used: immunoSEQ multiplex PCR; TCRdb lists only in-frame clones, some missing. Among about 12,000 clones, 75% to 90% were seen once, and the ten largest hold more than 15%. Selected pancreatic ductal adenocarcinoma patients had undergone surgery without neoadjuvant therapy. Germline CDR1 reads MRHNA; CDR2 reads SNTAGT. The CDR3 is 15 residues long. The germline V and J ends were trimmed by 5 bases and 3 bases, with 14 bases remaining between them. On this clone itself: Its antigen is not identified.

This receptor was taken from a human donor with pancreatic ductal adenocarcinoma. Material: PBMCs. The V gene is TRBV6-4, the J gene TRBJ2-4, with D tentatively TRBD1 or TRBD2 (5 bases each). CDR3 region: CASSPYPGLKNIQYF. CDR3 sequence (DNA): TGTGCCAGCAGTCCCTACCCGGGGCTCAAAAACATTCAGTACTTC.